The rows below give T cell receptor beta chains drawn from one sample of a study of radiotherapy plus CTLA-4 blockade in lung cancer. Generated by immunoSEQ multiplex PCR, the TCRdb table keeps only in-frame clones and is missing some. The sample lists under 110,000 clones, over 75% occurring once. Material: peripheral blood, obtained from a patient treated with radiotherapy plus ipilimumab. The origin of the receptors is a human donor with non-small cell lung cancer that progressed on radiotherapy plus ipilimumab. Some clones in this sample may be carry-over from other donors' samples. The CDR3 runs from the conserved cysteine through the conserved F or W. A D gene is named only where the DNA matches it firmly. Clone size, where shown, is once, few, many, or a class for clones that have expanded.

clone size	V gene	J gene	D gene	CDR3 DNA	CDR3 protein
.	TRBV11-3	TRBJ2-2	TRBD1	TGTGCCAGCAGCCGGGACAGCGCGAACACCGGGGAGCTGTTTTTT	CASSRDSANTGELFF
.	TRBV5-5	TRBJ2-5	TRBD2	TGTGCCAGCAGCTTGGCCGCGGGGGAGGAGACCCAGTACTTC	CASSLAAGEETQYF
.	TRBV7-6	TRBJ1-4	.	TGTGCCAGCAGCTCGTACCGTGAAAAACTGTTTTTT	CASSSYREKLFF
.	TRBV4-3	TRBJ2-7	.	TGCGCCAGCAGCCAAGAGACCAGCTACTACGAGCAGTACTTC	CASSQETSYYEQYF
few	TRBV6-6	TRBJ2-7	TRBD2	TGTGCCAGCAGTTACTCGTCCGGGGGGGGCTACGAGCAGTACTTC	CASSYSSGGGYEQYF
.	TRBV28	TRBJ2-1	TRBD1	TGTGCCAGCAGTTTAGACAGGGTGAATGAGCAGTTCTTC	CASSLDRVNEQFF
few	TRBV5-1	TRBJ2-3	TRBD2	TGCGCCAGCAGCTTGAACCCTAGCGGTAACACAGATACGCAGTATTTT	CASSLNPSGNTDTQYF
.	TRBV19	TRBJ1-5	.	TGTGCCAGTAGTAGTATGGGCAGGAGAAGTTATAGCAATCAGCCCCAGCATTTT	CASSSMGRRSYSNQPQHF
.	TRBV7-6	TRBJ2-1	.	TGTGCCAGCAGCTTATCCCGCGGAATAGACTACAATGAGCAGTTCTTC	CASSLSRGIDYNEQFF
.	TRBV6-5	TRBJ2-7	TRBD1	TGTGCCAGCAGTGCCGGGACAGGGCCCTCCGAGCAGTACTTC	CASSAGTGPSEQYF
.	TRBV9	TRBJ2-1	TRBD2	TGTGCCAGCAGCGTCCGGGGGGTTGATGAGCAGTTCTTC	CASSVRGVDEQFF
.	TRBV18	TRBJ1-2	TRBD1	TGTGCCAGCTCACCACTCGGGACAGGGGGAAGCTATGGCTACACCTTC	CASSPLGTGGSYGYTF
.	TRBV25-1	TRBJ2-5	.	TGTGCCAGCAGTGCTCAGGGACAAGAGACCCAGTACTTC	CASSAQGQETQYF
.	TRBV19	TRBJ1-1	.	TGTGCCAGTAGTATAGAACAGTCTGAAGCTTTCTTT	CASSIEQSEAFF
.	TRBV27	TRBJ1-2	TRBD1	TGTGCCAGCAGCTTTTACGGGACAGCGTTTAACTATGGCTACACCTTC	CASSFYGTAFNYGYTF
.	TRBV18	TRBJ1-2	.	TGTGCCAGCTCACCACGGGGACTGGTGGGTGATGGCTACACCTTC	CASSPRGLVGDGYTF
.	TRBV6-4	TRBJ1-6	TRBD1	TGTGCCAGCAGTGACGGGGACAGCTATTCACCCCTCCACTTT	CASSDGDSYSPLHF
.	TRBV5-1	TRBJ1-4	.	TGCGCCAGCAGCTTGGAAAGGGGTGGTGAAAAACTGTTTTTT	CASSLERGGEKLFF
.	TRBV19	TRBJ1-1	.	TGTGCCAGTAGATACCGGGGCCTGAACACTGAAGCTTTCTTT	CASRYRGLNTEAFF
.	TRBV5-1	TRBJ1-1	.	TGCGCCAGCAGCCCCTGGGACCGCAAGGACACTGAAGCTTTCTTT	CASSPWDRKDTEAFF
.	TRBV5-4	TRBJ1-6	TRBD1	TGTGCCAGCAGCCGGGACAGTTACAATTCACCCCTCCACTTT	CASSRDSYNSPLHF
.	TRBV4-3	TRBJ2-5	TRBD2	TGCGCCAGCAGCCAAGATTGGGGGGGTGAGACCCAGTACTTC	CASSQDWGGETQYF
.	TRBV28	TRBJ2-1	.	TGTGCCAGCAGCCCCAGCCGTCGGGGGTCGGGAAATGAGCAGTTCTTC	CASSPSRRGSGNEQFF
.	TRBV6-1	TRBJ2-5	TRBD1	TGTGCCAGCAGTGAAGGCTCGGGACAGGGGAGGGAGACCCAGTACTTC	CASSEGSGQGRETQYF
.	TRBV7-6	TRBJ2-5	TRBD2	TGTGCCAGCAGCTTAGCCCCAACTAGCGGCCAAGAGACCCAGTACTTC	CASSLAPTSGQETQYF
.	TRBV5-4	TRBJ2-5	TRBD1	TGTGCCAGCAGCCCCGGGACAGGGGGCTTGAAGACCCAGTACTTC	CASSPGTGGLKTQYF
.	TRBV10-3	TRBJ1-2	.	TGTGCCATCAGTCCATCCCAGGGCTACACCTTC	CAISPSQGYTF
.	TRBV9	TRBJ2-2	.	TGTGCCAGCAGGAGAGGGCAGGTCGCGAACACCGGGGAGCTGTTTTTT	CASRRGQVANTGELFF
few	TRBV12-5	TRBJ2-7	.	TGTGCTAGTGGTTTGTCATTTCGCGATCCCTCCTACGAGCAGTACTTC	CASGLSFRDPSYEQYF
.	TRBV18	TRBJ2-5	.	TGTGCCAGCTCACCATTAGGGGAGACCCAGTACTTC	CASSPLGETQYF
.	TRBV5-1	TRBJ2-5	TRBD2	TGCGCCAGCAGCTTGGTGGGAGGGGAAGAGACCCAGTACTTC	CASSLVGGEETQYF
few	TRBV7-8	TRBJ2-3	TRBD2	TGTGCCAGCAGCCCCTGGACTAGCGGGGGGGCAGAAACGCAGTATTTT	CASSPWTSGGAETQYF
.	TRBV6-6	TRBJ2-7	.	TGTGCCAGCAGTTACTCGGACGAGCAGTACTTC	CASSYSDEQYF
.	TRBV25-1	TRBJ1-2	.	TGTGCCAGTCGCGGGAGTGGCTACACCTTC	CASRGSGYTF
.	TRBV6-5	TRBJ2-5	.	TGTGCCAGCGCCCCATACCAAGAGACCCAGTACTTC	CASAPYQETQYF
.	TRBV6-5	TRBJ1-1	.	TGTGCCAGCAGTTACGCTGGGACTGAAGCTTTCTTT	CASSYAGTEAFF
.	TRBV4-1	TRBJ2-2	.	TGCGCCAGCAGCCAAGAAGGAGGTGGGGCGAACACCGGGGAGCTGTTTTTT	CASSQEGGGANTGELFF
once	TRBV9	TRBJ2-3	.	TGTGCCAGCAGCGTCGGGCCGTTGCTCCCGGGCACAGATACGCAGTATTTT	CASSVGPLLPGTDTQYF
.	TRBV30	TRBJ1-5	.	TGTGCCTGGAGTACGGGGGTCAATCAGCCCCAGCATTTT	CAWSTGVNQPQHF
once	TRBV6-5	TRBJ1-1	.	TGTGCCAGCAGGCCCCCGGTAAACACTGAAGCTTTCTTT	CASRPPVNTEAFF
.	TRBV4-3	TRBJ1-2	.	TGCGCCAGCAGCCAATCCCTACAGAGAGTCTATGGCTACACCTTC	CASSQSLQRVYGYTF
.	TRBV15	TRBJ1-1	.	TGTGCCACCAGCAGAGAAACAGGGCTTGAGGCTTTCTTT	CATSRETGLEAFF
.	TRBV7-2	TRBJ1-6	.	TGTGCCAGCAGCTTGCTGGGGGGTTTTGTTTCACCCCTCCACTTT	CASSLLGGFVSPLHF
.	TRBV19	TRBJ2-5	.	TGTGCCAGTAGTATCCCCCCCGAAGAGACCCAGTACTTC	CASSIPPEETQYF
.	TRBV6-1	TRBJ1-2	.	TGTGCCAGCACCCTGTCGGGGCACTATGGCTACACCTTC	CASTLSGHYGYTF
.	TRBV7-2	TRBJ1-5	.	TGTGCCAGCAGCCCCGGACAGCCCGGTGGGCCCCAGCATTTT	CASSPGQPGGPQHF
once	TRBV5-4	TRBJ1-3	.	TGTGCCAGCAGCGAGACAGCCCGGAGCTCTGGAAACACCATATATTTT	CASSETARSSGNTIYF
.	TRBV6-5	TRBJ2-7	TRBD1	TGTGCCAGCAGTTACCGGGACAGGGGTCAGGTCGAGCAGTACTTC	CASSYRDRGQVEQYF
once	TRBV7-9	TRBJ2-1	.	TGTGCCAGCAGCTTATCGGGGGAGCAGTTCTTC	CASSLSGEQFF
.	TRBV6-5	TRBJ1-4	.	TGTGCCAGCAGTTACTCGGTTCAGGTTACCGCGGAAAAACTGTTTTTT	CASSYSVQVTAEKLFF
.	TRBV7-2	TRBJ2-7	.	TGTGCCAGCAGCTTAGACGCGCCTACCTCCTACGAGCAGTACTTC	CASSLDAPTSYEQYF
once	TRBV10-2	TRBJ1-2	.	TGCGCCAGCACCAGGACGGCAAACTATGGCTACACCTTC	CASTRTANYGYTF
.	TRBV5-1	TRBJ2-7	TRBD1	TGCGCCAGCAGCTCTCGGGACAGGGGGCGCGAGCAGTACTTC	CASSSRDRGREQYF
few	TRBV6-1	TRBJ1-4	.	TGTGCCAGCAGTGAGTTGTCCCATGAAAAACTGTTTTTT	CASSELSHEKLFF
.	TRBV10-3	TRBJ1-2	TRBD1	TGTGCCATCAGTGAGTCGAGAGGGGGCGCTGGATATGGCTACACCTTC	CAISESRGGAGYGYTF